The next 29 T cell receptor beta chains were all read from a single sample in a study of blood T cell repertoires in COVID-19. TCRdb's copy holds only in-frame clones and misses some; the assay was immunoSEQ multiplex PCR. The top ten hold more than 2% of the sample, which has just under 75,000 clones, 80% to 85% seen once. Sequenced input: peripheral blood. Source of these receptors: an elderly man with active or convalescent COVID-19.

The CDR3 protein is CASSPQGLQNTGELFF. The CDR3, as DNA: TGTGCCAGCAGCCCCCAGGGCCTTCAGAACACCGGGGAGCTGTTTTTT. The J gene is TRBJ2-2, the V gene TRBV5-4; weak D call: TRBD1 (5 bases). The V gene's germline CDR1 is SGHNT and CDR2 YYREEE (reference sequence). The CDR3 consists of 16 residues. V lost 4 bases and J lost 1, with 14 bases in between.

This clone appeared a single time. The rearrangement uses TRBV18 and TRBJ2-2, with 8 bases aligning to TRBD1. The CDR3 runs 16 residues. Germline CDR1 KGHSH, CDR2 LQKENI. The V gene end was trimmed by 6 bases and the J gene end by 1 base; junction bases not matched to a gene: 7. The CDR3 is CASSTGGKVNTGELFF. DNA of the CDR3: TGTGCCAGCTCCACAGGGGGAAAGGTGAACACCGGGGAGCTGTTTTTT.

This clone was observed a single time. This chain links TRBV5-1 with TRBJ2-2, with D perhaps matching TRBD1 (5 bases). This CDR3 is 16 amino acids long. V was cut by 1 base and J by 0 bases, with 10 bases left in between. The germline gives CDR1 SGHRS, CDR2 YFSETQ. The CDR3 protein is CASSLMGQTNTGELFF. The CDR3 DNA follows: TGCGCCAGCAGCTTGATGGGGCAAACGAACACCGGGGAGCTGTTTTTT.

The gene calls are TRBV12-5 and TRBJ2-1, with 7 bases fitting TRBD2. V lost 7 bases to trimming and J lost 3 bases; unmatched junction nucleotides: 9. The CDR3 is 15 residues long. CDR1 and CDR2 from the germline V gene are LGHNT and FRNRAP. CDR3 protein: CASVRSSGNYNEQFF. Here the CDR3 DNA reads TGTGCTAGTGTACGGTCTAGCGGAAACTACAATGAGCAGTTCTTC.

J is TRBJ1-2 and V is TRBV14, with D maybe TRBD1 (6 bases). This CDR3 is built from 17 residues. Trimming cost V 4 bases and J 4 bases, with 22 bases left between them. The germline CDR1 and CDR2 sequences are SGHDN and FVKESK. CDR3 in amino acids: CASSREDRRPRFYGYTF. The CDR3, as DNA: TGTGCCAGCAGCCGAGAAGACAGGAGGCCCCGTTTCTATGGCTACACCTTC.

This sequence joins TRBV7-2 and TRBJ2-2; D unclear. CDR1 and CDR2 from the germline V gene are SGHTA and FQGNSA. This CDR3 comprises 12 residues. The ends were cut back, 4 bases at V and 7 bases at J, with 7 bases in the middle. CDR3 DNA: TGTGCCAGCAGCTCCACCGGCGGGGAGCTGTTTTTT. It specifies CASSSTGGELFF.

CDR3 region: CASSSGLAGVDEQFF. CDR3 DNA sequence: TGTGCCAGTAGTAGCGGACTAGCGGGTGTGGATGAGCAGTTCTTC. The chain recombines TRBV19 with TRBJ2-1; 11 nucleotides line up with TRBD2. CDR3 length equals 15 residues. CDR1 and CDR2 (germline): LNHDA, SQIVND (reference sequence). J gave up 8 bases and V 4 bases, and 7 bases lay outside the gene matches.

This chain links TRBV5-1 with TRBJ1-2, with 8 bases lining up with TRBD1. The CDR3 runs 16 residues. CDR1 and CDR2 from the germline V gene are SGHRS and YFSETQ. V lost 2 bases and J lost 3; bases outside the gene matches: 9. In DNA, the CDR3 is TGCGCCAGCAGCTTCCGACCCTCGACAGGGGACTATGGCTACACCTTC. It translates to CASSFRPSTGDYGYTF.

The chain has TRBV4-1 and TRBJ2-2; 8 positions match TRBD1. The germline gives CDR1 MGHRA, CDR2 YSYEKL. The CDR3 spans 18 residues. Trimming took 2 bases from V and 3 from J; bases not matched to a gene: 11. This chain's CDR3 is CASSQTTGVGMDTGELFF. The DNA for the CDR3 is TGCGCCAGCAGCCAAACGACAGGGGTTGGTATGGACACCGGGGAGCTGTTTTTT.

The CDR3 coding sequence is TGTGCCAGCAGCCCCAACACAGATACGCAGTATTTT. Amino acids: CASSPNTDTQYF. The chain recombines TRBV7-8 with TRBJ2-3; D gene ambiguous. The CDR3 is 12 amino acids. V dropped 5 bases and J dropped 2 bases, with 5 bases sitting between them. Germline-derived CDR1 and CDR2 are SGHVS and FQNEAQ. Combining the CDR3 with reference TRBV7-8 and TRBJ2-3 gives the whole variable domain GAGVSQSPRYKVAKRGQDVALRCDPISGHVSLFWYQQALGQGPEFLTYFQNEAQLDKSGLPSDRFFAERPEGSVSTLKIQRTQQEDSAVYLCASSPNTDTQYFGPGTRLTVL.

This clone was found once. V and J are TRBV7-8 and TRBJ2-1; 10 bases agree with TRBD2. The junction had 7 bases not matched to a gene; V was cut back by 5 bases and J by 6 bases. Germline-derived CDR1 and CDR2 are SGHVS and FQNEAQ. This CDR3 comprises 15 residues. The CDR3 reads CASSKSGGAVNEQFF. The CDR3 bases are TGTGCCAGCAGCAAGAGCGGGGGGGCGGTCAATGAGCAGTTCTTC.

CDR3 sequence (DNA): TGTGCCACCAGCACAAACAGGGGCCCCTCCTACGAGCAGTACTTC. Its protein is CATSTNRGPSYEQYF. The chain employs TRBV15 and TRBJ2-7; 7 positions match TRBD1. This CDR3 has 15 amino acids. With 4 bases clipped from V and 0 bases from J, the junction kept 6 bases outside the gene matches. Germline V gene lookup returns CDR1 LNHNV and CDR2 YYDKDF (reference sequence).

The V gene is TRBV11-2, the J gene TRBJ2-7; 14 bases are shared with TRBD2. CDR3 length equals 16 residues. V was clipped by 5 bases and J by 6 bases; unmatched bases: 9. The germline V gene has CDR1 SGHAT and CDR2 FQNNGV. This chain's CDR3 is CASSRDTGLAGVEQYF. The CDR3 DNA reads TGTGCCAGCAGCCGGGACACGGGACTAGCGGGAGTCGAGCAGTACTTC.

The V and J genes are TRBV18 and TRBJ1-3; TRBD1 matches at 8 bases. Germline CDR1 KGHSH, CDR2 LQKENI. V was clipped by 3 bases and J by 0 bases; unmatched bases: 1. CDR3 size: 15 residues. CDR3 in amino acids: CASSPGTGSGNTIYF. The DNA of the CDR3 is TGTGCCAGCTCACCCGGGACAGGCTCTGGAAACACCATATATTTT.

The chain joins TRBV27 to TRBJ1-4, with TRBD1 matching over 8 bases. The CDR3 length is 15 residues. Germline assignment: CDR1 MNHEY and CDR2 SMNVEV (reference sequence). J lost 5 bases, V lost 3 bases, and 5 bases had no gene match. CDR3 residues: CASSFRQGRNEKLFF. The DNA of the CDR3 is TGTGCCAGCAGTTTCCGACAGGGGAGGAATGAAAAACTGTTTTTT.

The rearrangement links TRBV3-1 (or the pseudogene TRBV3-2) to TRBJ1-4; D might be TRBD1 (6 bases). The CDR3 runs 13 residues. Germline V CDR1 and CDR2: LGHDT, YNNKEL (reference sequence). V was shortened by 7 bases and J by 4 bases, with 10 bases between the two germline ends. The CDR3, as DNA: TGTGCCAGCAAGGACAGCCTTAATGAAAAACTGTTTTTT. Its protein is CASKDSLNEKLFF.

The gene calls are TRBV6-5 and TRBJ1-5; a weak D match, TRBD1 (6 bases). The CDR3 contains 14 residues. Germline CDR1 reads MNHEY; CDR2 reads SVGAGI. The V gene lost 4 bases and the J gene lost 3 bases, with 10 bases spanning the gap. Here the CDR3 reads CASSSQGYNQPQHF. The CDR3 DNA reads TGTGCCAGCAGTTCACAGGGATACAATCAGCCCCAGCATTTT.

V and J are TRBV5-6 and TRBJ2-7, with 8 bases fitting TRBD2. CDR3 length equals 13 residues. V lost 0 bases to trimming and J lost 5 bases; unmatched junction nucleotides: 1. Germline V CDR1 and CDR2: SGHDT, YYEEEE. CDR3 region: CASSLAGGDEQYF. The CDR3 DNA follows: TGTGCCAGCAGCTTGGCGGGGGGGGACGAGCAGTACTTC.

This chain joins TRBV19 and TRBJ1-2, with unresolved D. The CDR3 sequence is 15 residues long. Per the germline V gene, CDR1 is LNHDA and CDR2 is SQIVND (reference sequence). V lost 2 bases to trimming and J lost 8 bases, with 18 bases between them. In DNA form, the CDR3 reads TGTGCCAGTAGTATAACTACGCGGGGTTCGTACGGCTACACCTTC. Its translation: CASSITTRGSYGYTF.

This chain joins TRBV28 and TRBJ1-5, with D unresolved. CDR3 size: 16 residues. Deletions cut 1 base from V and 7 bases from J, with 17 bases between. In germline, CDR1 is MDHEN, CDR2 SYDVKM. CDR3 protein: CASSLFGHNSRQPQHF. CDR3 bases: TGTGCCAGCAGTTTATTTGGGCACAACTCCCGGCAGCCCCAGCATTTT. The full variable domain, its missing parts supplied by reference TRBV28 and TRBJ1-5, is DVKVTQSSRYLVKRTGEKVFLECVQDMDHENMFWYRQDPGLGLRLIYFSYDVKMKEKGDIPEGYSVSREKKERFSLILESASTNQTSMYLCASSLFGHNSRQPQHFGDGTRLSIL.

Only one count was recorded for this clone. V usage is TRBV20-1 and J usage is TRBJ1-1; D might be TRBD1 (6 bases). Germline values: CDR1 DFQATT, CDR2 SNEGSKA (reference sequence). V lost 3 bases to trimming and J lost 1 base, with 9 bases between them. The CDR3 covers 13 residues. CDR3 nucleotide sequence: TGCAGTGCTAGTACGGACAGGAACACTGAAGCTTTCTTT. Translation: CSASTDRNTEAFF.

This clone occurred once. The V call is TRBV2, the J call TRBJ1-4; D not resolved. CDR1 is SNHLY and CDR2 is FYNNEI in the germline V gene. The CDR3 has 11 residues. The ends were cut back, 5 bases at V and 10 bases at J, with 8 bases in the middle. CDR3 sequence: CASSPTVKLFF. Written as DNA, the CDR3 is TGTGCCAGCAGTCCTACGGTAAAACTGTTTTTT.

The chain links TRBV10-3 to TRBJ2-5, with 8 bases fitting TRBD1. This CDR3 has 15 residues. Germline CDR1 reads ENHRY; CDR2 reads SYGVKD. The junction had 14 bases not matched to a gene; V was cut back by 10 bases and J by 4 bases. CDR3 protein: CATTLGQGAVETQYF. In DNA, the CDR3 is TGTGCCACTACCCTCGGACAGGGTGCTGTAGAGACCCAGTACTTC.

This chain connects TRBV28 to TRBJ2-5; 7 nucleotides match TRBD1. Germline assignment: CDR1 MDHEN and CDR2 SYDVKM. The V and J ends lost 6 bases and 7 bases, in that order; junction bases with no gene match: 11. The CDR3 has 14 residues. The CDR3 region is CASSGGQEKGTQYF. The DNA of the CDR3 is TGTGCCAGCAGCGGCGGACAGGAGAAAGGGACCCAGTACTTC.

The rearrangement joins TRBV3-1 (or the pseudogene TRBV3-2) to TRBJ1-1; D gene ambiguous. This CDR3 comprises 15 residues. CDR1 is LGHDT, CDR2 YNNKEL, per germline (reference sequence). The V gene lost 2 bases and the J gene lost 0 bases, with 10 bases spanning the gap. The CDR3 region has the DNA TGTGCCAGCAGCCAAAGGCAGGTATTGAACACTGAAGCTTTCTTT. This encodes CASSQRQVLNTEAFF.

The V and J genes are TRBV5-1 and TRBJ1-1; no firm D call. This CDR3 comprises 14 residues. Germline CDR1 SGHRS, CDR2 YFSETQ. V gave up 4 bases and J gave up 1 base, with 11 bases separating them. CDR3 in amino acids: CASSIISGNTEAFF. DNA for the CDR3: TGCGCCAGCAGCATCATATCAGGGAACACTGAAGCTTTCTTT.

Here the CDR3 DNA reads TGTGCCAGCAGTTACGGACGGACAGGGAATTACGAGCAGTACTTC. Amino acids: CASSYGRTGNYEQYF. V is TRBV6-5 and J is TRBJ2-7; 8 bases are shared with TRBD1. Germline V gene lookup returns CDR1 MNHEY and CDR2 SVGAGI. The CDR3 length is 15 residues. J lost 4 bases, V lost 2 bases, and 7 bases had no gene match.

The genes are TRBV20-1 and TRBJ2-3, with a possible D match to TRBD2 (6 bases). The germline CDR1 and CDR2 sequences are DFQATT and SNEGSKA (reference sequence). The CDR3 sequence is 14 residues long. Trimming removed 3 bases at V and 6 bases at J, with 16 bases between. CDR3 in amino acids: CSASLRGAGDTQYF. In DNA, the CDR3 is TGCAGTGCTAGTCTAAGGGGCGCGGGGGATACGCAGTATTTT.

This clone was observed a handful of times. The chain employs TRBV19 and TRBJ1-2; no reliable D call. The V gene's germline CDR1 is LNHDA and CDR2 SQIVND (reference sequence). The CDR3 totals 13 residues. Between the trimmed V and J ends, which lost 3 bases and 4 bases, there was a span of 9 bases. The CDR3 here is CASSIKRSYGYTF. The DNA for the CDR3 is TGTGCCAGTAGTATCAAACGGTCCTATGGCTACACCTTC.